This T cell receptor beta chain was captured by sequencing in a study of T cell changes during pregnancy in multiple sclerosis. Trimming removed 2 bases at V and 4 bases at J, with 23 bases between. The CDR3 runs 18 residues. CDR1 is MGHDK, CDR2 SYGVNS, per germline. Generated by immunoSEQ multiplex PCR, the TCRdb table keeps only in-frame clones and is missing some. The sample consists of 25,000 to 30,000 clones, 89% of them appearing once. The sequenced sample was CD8+ T cells from peripheral blood mononuclear cells, obtained after pregnancy. The TCR comes from a female donor with multiple sclerosis, enrolled in a pregnancy study. The V call is TRBV25-1, the J call TRBJ1-1; D gene ambiguous. CDR3 sequence (DNA): TGTGCCAGCAGTGAACACTTACCAATGATTCAGGTCCCCACTGAAGCTTTCTTT. Translating it yields CASSEHLPMIQVPTEAFF.